The 27 T cell receptor beta chains listed next were all sequenced from one sample in a study of T cell repertoires in cytomegalovirus infection. TCRdb called the reads again in MiXCR, with one record for every CDR3 protein. The profile shows more than 200,000 distinct CDR3 sequences, approximately 10% of them singletons. The sample consisted of PBMCs. The receptors come from a human donor in good health (CMV status not recorded). Some clones in this sample may be carry-over from other donors' samples.

This clonotype was recorded at least ten times. CDR3 nucleotide sequence: TGTGCCAGCAGCCGCGGGAGTAGAGCCGAGCAGTACTTC. The encoded protein is CASSRGSRAEQYF. This chain connects TRBV11-3 to TRBJ2-7; TRBD2 matches 7 bases. Trimming took 5 bases from V and 6 from J; bases not matched to a gene: 7. The CDR3 totals 13 residues. The germline gives CDR1 SGHNT, CDR2 YENEEA.

This clonotype was seen only a few times. This rearrangement joins TRBV12-3 or TRBV12-4 to TRBJ1-1; D remains unclear. Trimming cost V 7 bases and J 11 bases, with 20 bases left between them. This CDR3 has 13 residues. For the CDR3, the DNA is TGTGCCAGCATCCGGACCCAAGTGGACGAGGCTTTCTTT. As protein: CASIRTQVDEAFF.

This clonotype has a count of ten or more. The chain combines TRBV6-2 or TRBV6-3 with TRBJ1-1, with 8 nucleotides matching TRBD1. Germline CDR1 is MNHEY and CDR2 is SVGEGT. The V segment lost 0 bases and the J segment 0 bases; nucleotides outside the gene matches: 3. This CDR3 has 16 residues. The DNA for the CDR3 is TGTGCCAGCAGTTACTCCGGGACAGGATTGAACACTGAAGCTTTCTTT. Protein sequence: CASSYSGTGLNTEAFF.

A few counts support this clonotype. The V and J genes are TRBV5-6 and TRBJ2-1; 9 bases match TRBD1. CDR1 is SGHDT and CDR2 is YYEEEE in the germline V gene. The CDR3 consists of 13 residues. V was pared by 5 bases and J by 7 bases, with 4 bases of the junction left unmatched. The CDR3 nucleotides read TGTGCCAGCAGGAAGACAGGGGGGAATGAGCAGTTCTTC. It specifies CASRKTGGNEQFF.

The V and J genes are TRBV3-1 and TRBJ2-5; 12 nucleotides line up with TRBD1. The V gene end was trimmed by 4 bases and the J gene end by 1 base; junction bases not matched to a gene: 7. CDR3 length equals 17 residues. Germline assignment: CDR1 LGHDT and CDR2 YNNKEL (reference sequence). CDR3 in DNA: TGTGCCAGCAGCCCCGGGACAGGGGGCGGAACCCAAGAGACCCAGTACTTC. This gives the protein CASSPGTGGGTQETQYF.

This clonotype occurred a few times. The chain has TRBV12-3 or TRBV12-4 and TRBJ2-4; 7 bases are a match to TRBD1. CDR3 size: 15 residues. The V gene end was trimmed by 5 bases and the J gene end by 2 bases; junction bases not matched to a gene: 6. CDR3 DNA sequence: TGTGCCAGCAGTGCAAACAGGGGTTCCAAAAACATTCAGTACTTC. It codes for CASSANRGSKNIQYF.

A few counts support this clonotype. V is TRBV5-6 and J is TRBJ2-3; TRBD1 agrees at 7 bases. This CDR3 is built from 15 residues. Germline lookup yields CDR1 SGHDT and CDR2 YYEEEE. With 5 bases clipped from V and 1 base from J, the junction kept 7 bases outside the gene matches. CDR3 DNA sequence: TGTGCCAGCAGGGAGACAGGGAGTGGCACAGATACGCAGTATTTT. This codes for CASRETGSGTDTQYF. The whole variable domain, filled in from reference TRBV5-6 and TRBJ2-3, reads DAGVTQSPTHLIKTRGQQVTLRCSPKSGHDTVSWYQQALGQGPQFIFQYYEEEERQRGNFPDRFSGHQFPNYSSELNVNALLLGDSALYLCASRETGSGTDTQYFGPGTRLTVL.

The rearrangement links TRBV6-2 or TRBV6-3 to TRBJ1-6, with 7 bases matching TRBD1. The V gene's germline CDR1 is MNHEY and CDR2 SVGEGT. The CDR3 spans 14 residues. Losses at the gene ends were 6 bases for V and 7 bases for J; bases not matched to a gene: 6. The CDR3 region has the DNA TGTGCCAGCAGAGGGGGACAGACAAATTCACCCCTCCACTTT. Amino acids: CASRGGQTNSPLHF.

This clonotype came up a few times. The chain carries TRBV5-1 and TRBJ2-5; D unclear. Trimming cost V 4 bases and J 2 bases, with 18 bases left between them. The CDR3 sequence is 16 residues long. The V gene's germline CDR1 is SGHRS and CDR2 YFSETQ. The CDR3: CASSASWSVLQETQYF. CDR3 DNA sequence: TGCGCCAGCAGCGCCTCATGGAGCGTCCTACAAGAGACCCAGTACTTC.

This clonotype has at least ten counts. The chain employs TRBV7-9 and TRBJ1-3, with D possibly being TRBD1 (6 bases). The V gene lost 11 bases and the J gene lost 1 base, with 9 bases spanning the gap. Germline CDR1 and CDR2: SEHNR and FQNEAQ (reference sequence). The CDR3 contains 12 residues. For the CDR3, the DNA is TGTGCCCACAGGGATTCTGGAAACACCATATATTTT. Encoded protein: CAHRDSGNTIYF. Combining the CDR3 with reference TRBV7-9 and TRBJ1-3 gives the whole variable domain DTGVSQNPRHKITKRGQNVTFRCDPISEHNRLYWYRQTLGQGPEFLTYFQNEAQLEKSRLLSDRFSAERPKGSFSTLEIQRTEQGDSAMYLCAHRDSGNTIYFGEGSWLTVV.

This clonotype was counted many times. The chain combines TRBV7-8 with TRBJ1-2; D is uncertain. With 5 bases removed from V and 5 bases from J, the gap between germline ends came to 12 bases. Germline V CDR1 and CDR2: SGHVS, FQNEAQ. The CDR3 contains 13 residues. The DNA for the CDR3 is TGTGCCAGCAGCCCCGAGAGCGGGTATGGCTACACCTTC. It encodes CASSPESGYGYTF.

This clonotype was observed a few times. This chain uses TRBV6-2 or TRBV6-3 with TRBJ2-2, with 8 bases fitting TRBD2. Germline V lookup: CDR1 MNHEY, CDR2 SVGEGT. V shed 6 bases and J 2 bases; nucleotides not matched to a gene: 5. There are 15 residues in the CDR3. Written as DNA, the CDR3 is TGTGCCAGCAGAGAACTAGCGGTTAACACCGGGGAGCTGTTTTTT. Amino acids: CASRELAVNTGELFF.

This clonotype has at least ten counts. The chain joins TRBV19 to TRBJ1-5; 8 bases are shared with TRBD1. V shed 3 bases, J shed 4 bases, and the junction held 2 bases outside the gene matches. This CDR3 has 14 residues. Germline CDR1 and CDR2: LNHDA and SQIVND (reference sequence). The CDR3 reads CASSMRQGNQPQHF. CDR3 coding DNA: TGTGCCAGTAGTATGCGACAGGGGAATCAGCCCCAGCATTTT.

This clonotype was picked up many times. This rearrangement joins TRBV7-2 to TRBJ2-1; D might be TRBD1 (5 bases). Looked up from germline, CDR1 is SGHTA and CDR2 is FQGNSA. V lost 3 bases and J 8 bases, leaving 20 bases between the germline ends. The CDR3 is made up of 16 amino acids. CDR3 loop: CASSFRQIRSGDEQFF. CDR3 in DNA: TGTGCCAGCAGCTTTAGACAGATCCGTTCTGGCGATGAGCAGTTCTTC.

Turning to this clonotype: It may be a read error: a sequence one base away is much more abundant. The CDR3 nucleotides are TGTGCCAGCAGCTTAGATCCGGGACAGGGCGGTAGTGAGCTGTTCTTC. Translated, it gives CASSLDPGQGGSELFF. V is TRBV7-6 and J is TRBJ2-1; TRBD1 matches at 9 bases. The CDR3 extends over 16 amino acids. The germline gives CDR1 SGHVS, CDR2 FNYEAQ.

This clonotype was picked up many times. The CDR3 nucleotides read TGTGCCAGCAGTTTCGGACAGGGGAACTATGGCTACACCTTC. Its translation: CASSFGQGNYGYTF. V usage is TRBV12-3 or TRBV12-4 and J usage is TRBJ1-2, with TRBD1 identical over 9 bases. The CDR3 extends over 14 amino acids. Trimming at V came to 3 bases and at J to 2 bases, leaving 1 base not matched to a gene.

This clonotype has ten or more counts. V is TRBV28 and J is TRBJ2-7; 7 bases are shared with TRBD1. CDR1 is MDHEN, CDR2 SYDVKM, per germline. The CDR3 totals 14 residues. V shed 5 bases, J shed 1 base, and the junction held 5 bases outside the gene matches. In DNA form, the CDR3 reads TGTGCCAGCAGTCAACCGGGACAGTCCTACGAGCAGTACTTC. Protein product: CASSQPGQSYEQYF.

This clonotype was counted ten times or more. V and J are TRBV7-2 and TRBJ1-1, with D possibly being TRBD1 (5 bases). Per the germline V gene, CDR1 is SGHTA and CDR2 is FQGNSA. This CDR3 contains 15 residues. Trimming took 5 bases from V and 1 from J, leaving 14 bases between them. Here the CDR3 reads CASSHWGGENTEAFF. The CDR3 nucleotides are TGTGCCAGCAGCCATTGGGGGGGAGAGAACACTGAAGCTTTCTTT.

A few counts support this clonotype. The chain recombines TRBV28 with TRBJ1-2; 7 nucleotides align to TRBD1. Germline V CDR1 and CDR2: MDHEN, SYDVKM. The ends lost 6 bases at V and 4 bases at J; junction bases unmatched: 8. The CDR3 runs 14 residues. The CDR3 sequence: CASSRTGQLYGYTF. CDR3 coding DNA: TGTGCCAGCAGCCGTACGGGACAGCTCTATGGCTACACCTTC.

In its sample, this clonotype was seen many times. This chain joins TRBV7-6 and TRBJ1-5; no clear D gene. From germline, CDR1 is SGHVS and CDR2 FNYEAQ. Trimming took off 5 bases at V and 4 bases at J, with 9 bases between the two ends. CDR3 size: 13 residues. The DNA for the CDR3 is TGTGCCAGCAGCAGAGTGAGAAATCAGCCCCAGCATTTT. Translated: CASSRVRNQPQHF.

This chain uses TRBV28 with TRBJ2-7; 7 nucleotides match TRBD1. CDR1 and CDR2 (germline): MDHEN, SYDVKM. V lost 6 bases to trimming and J lost 2 bases; unmatched junction nucleotides: 7. The CDR3 is made up of 14 amino acids. CDR3 nucleotide sequence: TGTGCCAGCAGCATCCGACAGGGCACCTACGAGCAGTACTTC. It codes for CASSIRQGTYEQYF.

Points on this clonotype: This CDR3 is missing its conserved last phenylalanine or tryptophan, likely due to a read error. The V gene is TRBV2, the J gene TRBJ2-6, with D maybe TRBD1 (6 bases). V was cut by 5 bases and J by 1 base, with 9 bases left in between. Germline-derived CDR1 and CDR2 are SNHLY and FYNNEI. There are 15 residues in the CDR3. The CDR3 DNA follows: TGTGCCAGCAGTCTACAGGGTTCTGGGGCCAACGTCCTGACTCTC. Its protein is CASSLQGSGANVLTL.

There are many counts of this clonotype. V and J are TRBV7-2 and TRBJ2-7; no reliable D call. V shed 1 base and J shed 0 bases, with 10 bases lying between them. Per the germline V gene, CDR1 is SGHTA and CDR2 is FQGNSA. The length of the CDR3 is 15 residues. The DNA of the CDR3 is TGTGCCAGCAGCTTAGGGACGGTGAGCTCCTACGAGCAGTACTTC. It specifies CASSLGTVSSYEQYF.

This chain uses TRBV12-3 or TRBV12-4 with TRBJ1-2, with 8 bases matching TRBD1. This CDR3 has 13 amino acids. After removal of 6 bases from V and 6 bases from J, the junction contained 6 bases not matched to a gene. CDR3 sequence: CASSGQGMNGYTF. Here the CDR3 DNA reads TGTGCCAGCAGCGGACAGGGAATGAATGGCTACACCTTC.

This clonotype was picked up many times. The chain is built from TRBV28 and TRBJ2-1, with TRBD1 as a possible D gene (5 bases). The CDR3 is made up of 15 amino acids. Germline loops: CDR1 MDHEN, CDR2 SYDVKM. Between the trimmed V and J ends, which lost 10 bases and 3 bases, there was a span of 19 bases. CDR3 sequence reads: CATSRGRTRYNEQFF. The DNA for the CDR3 is TGTGCCACCAGCCGTGGGCGGACACGCTACAATGAGCAGTTCTTC.

This clonotype was counted ten times or more. The rearrangement uses TRBV5-6 and TRBJ1-2, with unresolved D. This CDR3 is built from 14 residues. Trimming cost V 0 bases and J 5 bases, with 11 bases left between them. Germline V gene sequence: CDR1 SGHDT, CDR2 YYEEEE. The CDR3 spells CASSLAQKNYGYTF. DNA of the CDR3: TGTGCCAGCAGCTTGGCACAGAAAAATTATGGCTACACCTTC.

The chain combines TRBV19 with TRBJ2-2; D tentatively fits TRBD1 or TRBD2 (5 bases each). With 8 bases removed from V and 2 bases from J, the gap between germline ends came to 9 bases. The CDR3 totals 13 residues. Germline V gene lookup returns CDR1 LNHDA and CDR2 SQIVND (reference sequence). The CDR3 region is CASGGLNTGELFF. Here the CDR3 DNA reads TGTGCCAGTGGGGGATTAAACACCGGGGAGCTGTTTTTT. The full variable domain, its missing parts supplied by reference TRBV19 and TRBJ2-2, is DGGITQSPKYLFRKEGQNVTLSCEQNLNHDAMYWYRQDPGQGLRLIYYSQIVNDFQKGDIAEGYSVSREKKESFPLTVTSAQKNPTAFYLCASGGLNTGELFFGEGSRLTVL.